The entry below describes one T cell receptor (beta chain). V gave up 5 bases and J gave up 6 bases, with 21 bases separating them. The CDR3 sequence is 16 residues long. The germline V gene encodes CDR1 SGHVS and CDR2 FNYEAQ. The data belong to a study of molecular identifiers for immune sequencing clone quantification. TCRdb passed the PCR reads through MiXCR, listing each CDR3 protein once. Of approximately 590,000 distinct CDR3 sequences detected, over 25% appear once; the ten largest clones hold 0.78%. The sequencing input was naive CD8+ T cells from blood, with Jurkat cell RNA spiked in. This sample's subset: FACS-sorted CD8+CD4-CCR7+CD45RA+ naive T cells. The chain couples TRBV7-6 to TRBJ2-3; maybe TRBD1 (6 bases). The TCR sequence derives from a human donor in good health. Some libraries in this study had Jurkat cell RNA spiked in. CDR3 DNA: TGTGCCAGCAGCCTCGAAAGGGGGAGCATCACGGATACGCAGTATTTT. Its translation is CASSLERGSITDTQYF. The full variable domain, its missing parts supplied by reference TRBV7-6 and TRBJ2-3, is GAGVSQSPRYKVTKRGQDVALRCDPISGHVSLYWYRQALGQGPEFLTYFNYEAQQDKSGLPNDRFSAERPEGSISTLTIQRTEQRDSAMYRCASSLERGSITDTQYFGPGTRLTVL.